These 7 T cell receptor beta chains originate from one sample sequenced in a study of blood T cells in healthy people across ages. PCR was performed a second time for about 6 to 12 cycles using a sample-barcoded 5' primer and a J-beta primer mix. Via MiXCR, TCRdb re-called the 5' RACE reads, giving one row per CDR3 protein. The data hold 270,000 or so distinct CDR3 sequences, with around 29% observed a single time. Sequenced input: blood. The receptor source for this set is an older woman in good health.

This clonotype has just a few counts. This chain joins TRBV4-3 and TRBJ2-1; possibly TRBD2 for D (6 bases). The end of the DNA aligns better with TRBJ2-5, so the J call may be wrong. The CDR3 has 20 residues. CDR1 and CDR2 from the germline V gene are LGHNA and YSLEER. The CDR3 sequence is CASSQEVIGAGREDWETQYF. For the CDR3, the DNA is TGCGCCAGCAGCCAAGAGGTGATTGGAGCAGGAAGGGAGGATTGGGAGACCCAGTACTTC.

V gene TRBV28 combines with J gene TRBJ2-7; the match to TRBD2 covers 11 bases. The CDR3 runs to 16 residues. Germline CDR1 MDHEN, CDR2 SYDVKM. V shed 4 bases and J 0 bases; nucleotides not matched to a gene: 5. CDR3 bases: TGTGCCAGCAGTTCTCAGGGGACTAGCGGCTCCTACGAGCAGTACTTC. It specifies CASSSQGTSGSYEQYF.

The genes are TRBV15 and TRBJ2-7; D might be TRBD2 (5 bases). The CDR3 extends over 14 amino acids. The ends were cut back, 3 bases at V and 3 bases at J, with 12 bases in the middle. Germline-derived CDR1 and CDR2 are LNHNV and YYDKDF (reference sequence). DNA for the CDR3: TGTGCCACCAGCAGTTGGACGGGAAACTACGAGCAGTACTTC. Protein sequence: CATSSWTGNYEQYF.

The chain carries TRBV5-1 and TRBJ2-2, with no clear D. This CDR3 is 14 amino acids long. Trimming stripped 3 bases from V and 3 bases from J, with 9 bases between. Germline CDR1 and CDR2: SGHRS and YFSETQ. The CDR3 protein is CASSSDTYTGELFF. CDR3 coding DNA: TGCGCCAGCAGCTCTGACACTTACACCGGGGAGCTGTTTTTT.

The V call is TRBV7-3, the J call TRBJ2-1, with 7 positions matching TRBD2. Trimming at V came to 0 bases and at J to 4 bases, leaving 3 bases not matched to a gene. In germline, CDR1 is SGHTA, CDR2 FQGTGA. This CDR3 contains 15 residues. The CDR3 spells CASSLTPSGYNEQFF. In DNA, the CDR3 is TGTGCCAGCAGCTTAACGCCTAGCGGTTACAATGAGCAGTTCTTC. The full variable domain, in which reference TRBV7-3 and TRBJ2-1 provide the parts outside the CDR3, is GAGVSQTPSNKVTEKGKYVELRCDPISGHTALYWYRQSLGQGPEFLIYFQGTGAADDSGLPNDRFFAVRPEGSVSTLKIQRTERGDSAVYLCASSLTPSGYNEQFFGPGTRLTVL.

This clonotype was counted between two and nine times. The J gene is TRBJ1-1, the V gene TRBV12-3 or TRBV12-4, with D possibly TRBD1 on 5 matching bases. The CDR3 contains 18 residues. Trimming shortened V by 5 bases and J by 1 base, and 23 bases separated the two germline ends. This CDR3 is CASSPGGTLVIRNTEAFF. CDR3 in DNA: TGTGCCAGCAGTCCTGGCGGGACTCTCGTTATCAGGAACACTGAAGCTTTCTTT.

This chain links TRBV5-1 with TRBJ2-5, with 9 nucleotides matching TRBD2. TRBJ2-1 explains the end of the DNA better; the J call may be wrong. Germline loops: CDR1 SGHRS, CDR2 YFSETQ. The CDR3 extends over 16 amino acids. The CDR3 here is CASSLGAAGGMNEQFF. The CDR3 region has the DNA TGCGCCAGCAGCTTGGGTGCGGCGGGAGGGATGAATGAGCAGTTCTTC.